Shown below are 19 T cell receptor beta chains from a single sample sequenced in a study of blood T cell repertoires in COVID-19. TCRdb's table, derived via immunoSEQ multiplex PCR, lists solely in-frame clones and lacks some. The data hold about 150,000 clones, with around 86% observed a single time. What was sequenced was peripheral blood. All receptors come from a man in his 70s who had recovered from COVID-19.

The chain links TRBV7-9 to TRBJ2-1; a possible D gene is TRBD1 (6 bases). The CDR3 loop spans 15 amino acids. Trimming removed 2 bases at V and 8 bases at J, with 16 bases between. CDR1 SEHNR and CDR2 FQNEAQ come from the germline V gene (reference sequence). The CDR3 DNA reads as TGTGCCAGCAGCTTAATAGGAAGGTCAGGGGATGAGCAGTTCTTC. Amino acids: CASSLIGRSGDEQFF.

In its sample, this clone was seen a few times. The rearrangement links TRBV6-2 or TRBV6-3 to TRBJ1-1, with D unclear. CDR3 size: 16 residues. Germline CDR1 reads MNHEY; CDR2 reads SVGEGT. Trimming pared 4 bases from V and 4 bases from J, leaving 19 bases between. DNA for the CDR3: TGTGCCAGCAGTTGGACTCTGGAAGCTCGGGGCACTGAAGCTTTCTTT. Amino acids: CASSWTLEARGTEAFF.

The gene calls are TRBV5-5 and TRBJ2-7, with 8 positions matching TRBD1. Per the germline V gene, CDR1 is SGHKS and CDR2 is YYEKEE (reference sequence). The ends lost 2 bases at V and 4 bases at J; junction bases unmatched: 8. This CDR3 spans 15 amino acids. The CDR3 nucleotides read TGTGCCAGCAGCTTTGGGGCAGGGGGCGGGTACGAGCAGTACTTC. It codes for CASSFGAGGGYEQYF.

The CDR3 bases are TGTGCCAGCAGCCCACGGACTTTAAATGAGCAGTTCTTC. Translating it yields CASSPRTLNEQFF. The V call is TRBV7-2, the J call TRBJ2-1; tentative D call: TRBD2 (5 bases). The V end lost 5 bases, the J end lost 7 bases, and 12 bases lay between the germline ends. CDR1 and CDR2 (germline): SGHTA, FQGNSA. The CDR3 covers 13 residues.

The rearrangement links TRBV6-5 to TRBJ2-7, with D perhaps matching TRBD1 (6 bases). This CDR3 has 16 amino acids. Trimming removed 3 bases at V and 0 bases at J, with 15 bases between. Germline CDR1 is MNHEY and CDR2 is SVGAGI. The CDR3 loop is CASSYSQGRSSYEQYF. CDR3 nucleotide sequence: TGTGCCAGCAGTTATTCACAGGGTAGGAGCTCCTACGAGCAGTACTTC.

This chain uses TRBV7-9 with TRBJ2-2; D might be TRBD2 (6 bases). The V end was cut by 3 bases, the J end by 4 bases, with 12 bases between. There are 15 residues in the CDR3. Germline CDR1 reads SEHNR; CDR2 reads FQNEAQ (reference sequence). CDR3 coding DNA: TGTGCCAGCAGCTTGACTGGAGGGGTCACCGGGGAGCTGTTTTTT. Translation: CASSLTGGVTGELFF.

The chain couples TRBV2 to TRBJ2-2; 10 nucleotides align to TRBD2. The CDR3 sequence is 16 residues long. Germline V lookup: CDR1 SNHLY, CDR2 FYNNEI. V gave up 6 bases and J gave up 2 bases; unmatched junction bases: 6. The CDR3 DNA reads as TGTGCCAGCAGCCAAACTAGCGGGGTCAACACCGGGGAGCTGTTTTTT. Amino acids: CASSQTSGVNTGELFF. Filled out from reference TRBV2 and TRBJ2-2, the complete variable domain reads EPEVTQTPSHQVTQMGQEVILRCVPISNHLYFYWYRQILGQKVEFLVSFYNNEISEKSEIFDDQFSVERPDGSNFTLKIRSTKLEDSAMYFCASSQTSGVNTGELFFGEGSRLTVL.

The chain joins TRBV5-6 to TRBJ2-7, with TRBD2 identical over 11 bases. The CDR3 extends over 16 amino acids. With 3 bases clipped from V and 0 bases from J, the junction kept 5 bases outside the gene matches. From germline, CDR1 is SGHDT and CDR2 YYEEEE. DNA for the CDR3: TGTGCCAGCAGCTATGGGACTAGCGGATACTCCTACGAGCAGTACTTC. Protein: CASSYGTSGYSYEQYF.

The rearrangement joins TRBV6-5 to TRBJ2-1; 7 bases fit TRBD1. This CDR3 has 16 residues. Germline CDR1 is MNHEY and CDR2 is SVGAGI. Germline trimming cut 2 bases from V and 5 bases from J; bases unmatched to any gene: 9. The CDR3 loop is CASSYRTPGQHNEQFF. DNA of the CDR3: TGTGCCAGCAGTTACCGAACCCCGGGACAGCACAATGAGCAGTTCTTC.

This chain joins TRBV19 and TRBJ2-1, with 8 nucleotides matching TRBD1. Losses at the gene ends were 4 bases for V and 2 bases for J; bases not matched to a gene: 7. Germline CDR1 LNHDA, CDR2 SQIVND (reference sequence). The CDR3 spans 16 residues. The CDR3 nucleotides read TGTGCCAGTAGTAAACAGGGGGTGGACCCCTACAATGAGCAGTTCTTC. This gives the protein CASSKQGVDPYNEQFF.

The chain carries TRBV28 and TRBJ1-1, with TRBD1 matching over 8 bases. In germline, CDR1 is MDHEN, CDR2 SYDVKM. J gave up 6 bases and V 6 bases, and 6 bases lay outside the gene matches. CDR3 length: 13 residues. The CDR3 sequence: CASRRTGRSEAFF. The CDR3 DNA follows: TGTGCCAGCAGACGGACAGGGAGATCTGAAGCTTTCTTT. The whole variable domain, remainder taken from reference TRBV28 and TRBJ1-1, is DVKVTQSSRYLVKRTGEKVFLECVQDMDHENMFWYRQDPGLGLRLIYFSYDVKMKEKGDIPEGYSVSREKKERFSLILESASTNQTSMYLCASRRTGRSEAFFGQGTRLTVV.

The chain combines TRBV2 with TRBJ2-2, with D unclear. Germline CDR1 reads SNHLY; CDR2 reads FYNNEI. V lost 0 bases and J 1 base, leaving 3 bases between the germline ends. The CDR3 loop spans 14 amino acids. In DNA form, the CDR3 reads TGTGCCAGCAGTGAAGCACAGAACACCGGGGAGCTGTTTTTT. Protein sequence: CASSEAQNTGELFF.

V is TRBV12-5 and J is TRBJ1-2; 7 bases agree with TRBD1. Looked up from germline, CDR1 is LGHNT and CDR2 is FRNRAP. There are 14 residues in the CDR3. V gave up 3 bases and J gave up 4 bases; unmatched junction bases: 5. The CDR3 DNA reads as TGTGCTAGTGGTTTTCCACAGGGGTCCTATGGCTACACCTTC. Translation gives CASGFPQGSYGYTF.

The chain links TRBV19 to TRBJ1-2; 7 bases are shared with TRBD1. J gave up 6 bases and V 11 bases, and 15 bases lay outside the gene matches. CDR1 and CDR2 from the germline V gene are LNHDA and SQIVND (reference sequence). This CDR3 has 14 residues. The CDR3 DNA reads TGTGCCTCCCTGCCCACCTGGGGGACAGATGGCTACACCTTC. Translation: CASLPTWGTDGYTF.

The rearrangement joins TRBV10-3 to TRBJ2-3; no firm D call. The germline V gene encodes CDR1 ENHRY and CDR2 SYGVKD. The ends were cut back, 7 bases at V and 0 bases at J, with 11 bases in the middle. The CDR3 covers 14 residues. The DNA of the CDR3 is TGTGCCATCAAGGTAACGGAGAGCACAGATACGCAGTATTTT. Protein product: CAIKVTESTDTQYF.

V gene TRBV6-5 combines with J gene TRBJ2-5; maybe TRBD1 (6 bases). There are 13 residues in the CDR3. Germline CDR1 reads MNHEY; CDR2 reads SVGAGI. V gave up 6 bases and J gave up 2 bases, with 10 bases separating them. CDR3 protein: CASRDTGQETQYF. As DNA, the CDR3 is TGTGCCAGCAGGGACACAGGGCAAGAGACCCAGTACTTC.

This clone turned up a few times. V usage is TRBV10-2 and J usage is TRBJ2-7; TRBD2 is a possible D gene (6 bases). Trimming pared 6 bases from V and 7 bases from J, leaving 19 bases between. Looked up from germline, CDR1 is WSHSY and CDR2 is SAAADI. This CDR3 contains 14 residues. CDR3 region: CASRVGGGSGEQYF. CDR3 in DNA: TGCGCCAGCAGGGTCGGTGGGGGGAGTGGTGAGCAGTACTTC.

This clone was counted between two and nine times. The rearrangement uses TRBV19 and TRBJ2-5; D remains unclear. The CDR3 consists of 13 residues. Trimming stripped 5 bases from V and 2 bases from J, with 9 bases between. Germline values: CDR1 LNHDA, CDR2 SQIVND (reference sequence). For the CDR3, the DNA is TGTGCCAGTAGTGGCGGCCCACAAGAGACCCAGTACTTC. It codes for CASSGGPQETQYF.

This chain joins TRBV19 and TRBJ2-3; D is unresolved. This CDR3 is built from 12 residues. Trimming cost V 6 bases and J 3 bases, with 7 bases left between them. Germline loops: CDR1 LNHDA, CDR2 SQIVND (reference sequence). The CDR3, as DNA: TGTGCCAGTAGCGCCAGTACAGATACGCAGTATTTT. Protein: CASSASTDTQYF. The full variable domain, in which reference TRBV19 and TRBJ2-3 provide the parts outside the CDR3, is DGGITQSPKYLFRKEGQNVTLSCEQNLNHDAMYWYRQDPGQGLRLIYYSQIVNDFQKGDIAEGYSVSREKKESFPLTVTSAQKNPTAFYLCASSASTDTQYFGPGTRLTVL.